These 9 T cell receptor beta chains were sequenced from one sample in a study of spatial heterogeneity in lung cancer. Via MiXCR, TCRdb re-called the 5' RACE reads, giving one row per CDR3 protein. The table shows about 52,000 distinct CDR3 sequences, with around 7.7% occurring only once. Sample time point: blood at routine non-recurrence follow-up after resection. Without sorting, whole RNA was sequenced from tumor, nontumor lung or frozen PBMC. The sequencing used PBMCs, collected at follow-up. These receptors were taken from a female donor with early-stage non-small cell lung cancer.

This clonotype has more than one count but fewer than ten. The J gene is TRBJ2-5, the V gene TRBV6-1, with TRBD1 as a possible D gene (6 bases). This CDR3 has 13 residues. Germline V gene data show CDR1 as MNHNS and CDR2 as SASEGT. Trimming pared 5 bases from V and 4 bases from J, leaving 11 bases between. DNA for the CDR3: TGTGCCAGCAGTCGGGACACCCGAGAGACCCAGTACTTC. Translation gives CASSRDTRETQYF.

In its sample, this clonotype was seen a few times. This chain connects TRBV20-1 to TRBJ2-5; 7 nucleotides line up with TRBD2. V lost 2 bases and J lost 3; bases outside the gene matches: 3. The CDR3 has 13 residues. Germline V gene lookup returns CDR1 DFQATT and CDR2 SNEGSKA (reference sequence). The CDR3 loop reads CSARPAGEETQYF. CDR3 nucleotides: TGCAGTGCTAGACCTGCGGGGGAAGAGACCCAGTACTTC.

Remarks on this clonotype: A read error may explain this, as a much larger clone is one base away. V usage is TRBV18 and J usage is TRBJ2-1; no clear D gene. Germline lookup yields CDR1 KGHSH and CDR2 LQKENI. The CDR3 length is 14 residues. This CDR3 is CAGSPSRRAGEQFF. As DNA, the CDR3 is TGTGCCGGCTCACCCTCGCGCCGGGCTGGGGAGCAGTTCTTC.

In its sample, this clonotype was seen a few times. V is TRBV4-3 and J is TRBJ2-7; 9 nucleotides line up with TRBD2. From germline, CDR1 is LGHNA and CDR2 YSLEER. CDR3 length: 21 amino acids. After removal of 0 bases from V and 6 bases from J, the junction contained 24 bases not matched to a gene. The CDR3 reads CASSQDPPPRTYSGGGFEQYF. The CDR3 region has the DNA TGCGCCAGCAGCCAAGATCCCCCCCCACGGACCTATAGCGGGGGAGGCTTCGAGCAGTACTTC.

This clonotype was seen more than once but under ten times. CDR3 in DNA: TGTGCCACCAGTGATCCAGGGGGCCCAAATGAAAAACTGTTTTTT. This sequence encodes CATSDPGGPNEKLFF. The chain is built from TRBV24-1 and TRBJ1-4; TRBD1 matches at 8 bases. Germline CDR1 is KGHDR and CDR2 is SFDVKD. The CDR3 contains 15 residues. V shed 3 bases, J shed 5 bases, and the junction held 4 bases outside the gene matches.

Points on this clonotype: The CDR3 does not close with the conserved phenylalanine or tryptophan, likely indicating a read error. J is TRBJ2-2 and V is TRBV6-5; 9 positions match TRBD1. The germline CDR1 and CDR2 sequences are MNHEY and SVGAGI. This CDR3 is 17 amino acids long. The junction had 14 bases not matched to a gene; V was cut back by 5 bases and J by 7 bases. The CDR3 coding sequence is TGTGCCAGCAGTCGAACCGGGACAGGGAAGACAGGCGGGGAGCTGTTTTCT. Its translation: CASSRTGTGKTGGELFS.

This clonotype was seen at least ten times. The V call is TRBV5-1, the J call TRBJ2-7, with 7 bases that match TRBD1. This CDR3 region has 15 residues. The junction had 7 bases not matched to a gene; V was cut back by 4 bases and J by 0 bases. CDR1 is SGHRS and CDR2 is YFSETQ in the germline V gene. The CDR3 bases are TGCGCCAGCAGCCTAAAAGACAGGGACTCCTACGAGCAGTACTTC. This encodes CASSLKDRDSYEQYF.

This clonotype was seen at least ten times. The chain links TRBV6-6 to TRBJ2-3, with TRBD1 matching 7 bases. This CDR3 is built from 11 residues. The V and J ends lost 4 bases and 8 bases, in that order; junction bases with no gene match: 0. Germline assignment: CDR1 MNHNY and CDR2 SVGAGI (reference sequence). The chain's CDR3 is CASSSGGTQYF. CDR3 in DNA: TGTGCCAGCAGTTCAGGGGGTACGCAGTATTTT.

This clonotype was detected a few times. The chain links TRBV7-2 to TRBJ2-3; no definite D call. Germline values: CDR1 SGHTA, CDR2 FQGNSA. V was trimmed by 1 base and J by 0 bases, leaving 8 bases between them. This CDR3 comprises 15 residues. CDR3 nucleotide sequence: TGTGCCAGCAGCTTAGGGGTACTTAGCACAGATACGCAGTATTTT. Protein product: CASSLGVLSTDTQYF.